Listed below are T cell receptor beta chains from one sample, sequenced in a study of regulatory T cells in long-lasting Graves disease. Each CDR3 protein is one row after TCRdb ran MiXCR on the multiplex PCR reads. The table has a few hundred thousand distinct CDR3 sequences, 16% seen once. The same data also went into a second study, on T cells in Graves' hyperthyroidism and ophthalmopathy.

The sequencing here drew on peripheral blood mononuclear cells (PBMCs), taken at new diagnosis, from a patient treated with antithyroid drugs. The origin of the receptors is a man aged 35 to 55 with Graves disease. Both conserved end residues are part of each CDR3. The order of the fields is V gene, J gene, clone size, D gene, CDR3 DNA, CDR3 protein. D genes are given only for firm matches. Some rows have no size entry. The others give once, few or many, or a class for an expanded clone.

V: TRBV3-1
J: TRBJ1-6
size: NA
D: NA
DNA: TGTGCCAGCAGCCAAGAGAGGGGGGCGGGCAGGGTGTATAATTCACCCCTCCACTTT
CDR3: CASSQERGAGRVYNSPLHF

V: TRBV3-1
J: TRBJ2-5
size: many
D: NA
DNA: TGTGCCAGCAGCCAAAACCCGAACAGGGCTCAAGAGACCCAGTACTTC
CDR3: CASSQNPNRAQETQYF

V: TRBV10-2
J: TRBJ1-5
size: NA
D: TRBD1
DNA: TGCGCCAGCAGCCTGACAGGGATGGGCAATCAGCCCCAGCATTTT
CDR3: CASSLTGMGNQPQHF

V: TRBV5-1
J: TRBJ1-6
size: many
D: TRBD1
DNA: TGCGCCAGCAGTGACAGGGCGGATTCACCCCTCCACTTT
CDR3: CASSDRADSPLHF

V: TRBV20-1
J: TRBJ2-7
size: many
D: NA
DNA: TGCAGTGCTAGGACTAGTTGGTACGAGCAGTACTTC
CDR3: CSARTSWYEQYF

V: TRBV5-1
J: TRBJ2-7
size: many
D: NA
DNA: TGCGCCAGCAGCTTGGGGGTACACACCTACGAGCAGTACTTC
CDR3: CASSLGVHTYEQYF

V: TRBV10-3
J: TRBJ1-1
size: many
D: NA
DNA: TGTGCCATCAGTGTTCAAGGGAATCTGAACACTGAAGCTTTCTTT
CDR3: CAISVQGNLNTEAFF

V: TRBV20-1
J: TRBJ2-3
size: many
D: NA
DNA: TGCAGTGCTAGAAACGACAGGAGCGCCACAGATACGCAGTATTTT
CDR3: CSARNDRSATDTQYF

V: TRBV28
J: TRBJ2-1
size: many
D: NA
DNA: TGTGCCAGCAGTGCCATCTTGCCTTTTTTGGAGCAGTTCTTC
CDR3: CASSAILPFLEQFF

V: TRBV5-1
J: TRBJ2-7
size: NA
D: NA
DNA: TGCGCCAGCAGCGCCCGGGACGGCCCCTACGAGCAGTACTTC
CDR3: CASSARDGPYEQYF

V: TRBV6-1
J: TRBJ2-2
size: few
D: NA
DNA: TGTGCCAGCATTTCCGTGGGGACCCTGTTCGGGGAGCTGTTTTTT
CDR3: CASISVGTLFGELFF

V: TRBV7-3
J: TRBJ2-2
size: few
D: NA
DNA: TGTGCCAGCAGCTCCGAGACCGGGGAGCTGTTTTTT
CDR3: CASSSETGELFF

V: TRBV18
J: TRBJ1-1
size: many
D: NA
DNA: TGTGCCAGCTCACCGGGAGTTAACACTGAAGCTTTCTTT
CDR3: CASSPGVNTEAFF

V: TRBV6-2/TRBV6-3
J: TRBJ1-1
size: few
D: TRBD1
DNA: TGTGCCAGCAGATGGGGACAGCTGAACACTGAAGCTTTCTTT
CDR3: CASRWGQLNTEAFF

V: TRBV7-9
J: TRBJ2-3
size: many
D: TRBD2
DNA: TGTGCCAGCAGCAGCCGACTAGCAAGTCGCACAGATACGCAGTATTTT
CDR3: CASSSRLASRTDTQYF

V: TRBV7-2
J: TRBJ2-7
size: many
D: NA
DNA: TGTGCCAGCACCCTAAGGGAGCGGGCCTACGAGCAGTACTTC
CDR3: CASTLRERAYEQYF

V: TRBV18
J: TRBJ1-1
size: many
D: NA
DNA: TGTGCCAGCTCACCACGGGGGGTGCACACTGAAGCTTTCTTT
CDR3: CASSPRGVHTEAFF

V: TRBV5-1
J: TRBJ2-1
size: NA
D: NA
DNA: TGCGCCAGCAGCTATACAGGGGGGGGGCCCTACAATGAGCAGTTCTTC
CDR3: CASSYTGGGPYNEQFF

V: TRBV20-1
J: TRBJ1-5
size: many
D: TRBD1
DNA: TGCAGTGCCACAGGGGCTGGTCAGCCCCAGCATTTT
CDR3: CSATGAGQPQHF

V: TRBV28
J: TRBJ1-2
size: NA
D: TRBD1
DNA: TGTGCCAGCAGTTTTCGGACAGGGGAAGGGGGCTACACCTTC
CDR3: CASSFRTGEGGYTF

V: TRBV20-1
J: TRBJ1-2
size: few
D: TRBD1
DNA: TGCAGCGGGACAGCCCGTCGCTATGGCTACACCTTC
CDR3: CSGTARRYGYTF

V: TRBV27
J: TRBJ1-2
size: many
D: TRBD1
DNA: TGTGCCAGCAGTTTCTCGACAGGGATGAGTGGCTACACCTTC
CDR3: CASSFSTGMSGYTF

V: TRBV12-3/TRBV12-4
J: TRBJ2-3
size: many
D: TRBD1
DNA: TGTGCCAGCAGGACACAGGGGGGTACGATGGATACGCAGTATTTT
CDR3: CASRTQGGTMDTQYF

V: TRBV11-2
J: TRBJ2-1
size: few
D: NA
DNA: TGTGCCAGCAGCTTACGGATCGACAGCTACGGGGGCGAGCAGTTCTTC
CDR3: CASSLRIDSYGGEQFF

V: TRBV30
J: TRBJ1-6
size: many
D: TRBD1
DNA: TGTGCCTGGAAAGCACAGGGGGAAGGTTCACCCCTCCACTTT
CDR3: CAWKAQGEGSPLHF

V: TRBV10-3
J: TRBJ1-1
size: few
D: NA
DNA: TGTGCCATCAGGTCGGGGCAGGGGAACACTGAAGCTTTCTTT
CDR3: CAIRSGQGNTEAFF

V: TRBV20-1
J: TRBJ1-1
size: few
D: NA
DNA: TGCGCGGTGGGGGGCTCCATGAACACTGAAGCTTTCTTT
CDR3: CAVGGSMNTEAFF

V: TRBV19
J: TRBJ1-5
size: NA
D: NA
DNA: TGTGCCAGTAGTATAGTTGGCCAGGGATGGCAGCCCCAGCATTTT
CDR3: CASSIVGQGWQPQHF

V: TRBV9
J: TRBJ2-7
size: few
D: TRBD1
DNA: TGTGCCAGCAGTCCGGCGGGAACAGGGGGCAAAGGTACCTTCCACGAGCAGTACTTC
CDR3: CASSPAGTGGKGTFHEQYF

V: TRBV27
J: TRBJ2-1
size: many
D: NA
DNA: TGTGCCAGCATCTTGACTTCCGGGACTGGCTATGAGCAGTTCTTC
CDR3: CASILTSGTGYEQFF

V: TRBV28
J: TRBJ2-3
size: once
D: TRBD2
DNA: TGTGCCAGCAGTTTGGTGGGCCTAGCGGGTGATACGCAGTATTTT
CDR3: CASSLVGLAGDTQYF

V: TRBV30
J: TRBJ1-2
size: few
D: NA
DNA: TGTGCCTGGAGTGTAGGGGGGACGAACTATGGCTACACCTTC
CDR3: CAWSVGGTNYGYTF

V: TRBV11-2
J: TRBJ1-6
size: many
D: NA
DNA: TGTGCCAGCAGCTTTAACATCGGAGGGTATTCACCCCTCCACTTT
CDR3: CASSFNIGGYSPLHF

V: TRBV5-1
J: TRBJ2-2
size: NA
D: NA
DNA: TGCGCCAGCAGCTTGGGTACCACCTCTACCGGGGAGCTGTTTTTT
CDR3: CASSLGTTSTGELFF

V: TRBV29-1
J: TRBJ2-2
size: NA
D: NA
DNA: TGCAGCGCCGGGCGGGGGAACACCGGGGAGCTGTTTTTT
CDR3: CSAGRGNTGELFF

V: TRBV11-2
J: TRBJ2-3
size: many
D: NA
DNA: TGTGCCAGCAGCTTAGGTGTGGTGGGGACAGATACGCAGTATTTT
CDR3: CASSLGVVGTDTQYF

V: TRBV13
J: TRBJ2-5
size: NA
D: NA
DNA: TGTGCCAGCAGCTTGTTCGGGACGGGAGAGACCCGGTACTTC
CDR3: CASSLFGTGETRYF

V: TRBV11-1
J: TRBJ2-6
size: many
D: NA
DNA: TGTGCCAGCGGCGCGTTATCTGGGGCCAACGTCCTGACTTTC
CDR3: CASGALSGANVLTF

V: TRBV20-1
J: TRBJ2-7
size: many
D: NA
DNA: TGCAGTGCTAGAGACCGACAGGGACTGTCCTACGAGCAGTACTTC
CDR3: CSARDRQGLSYEQYF

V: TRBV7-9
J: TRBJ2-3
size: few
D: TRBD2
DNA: TGTGCCAGCAGCGCAAAGACTAGCGGGGGCGCGGATACGCAGTATTTT
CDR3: CASSAKTSGGADTQYF

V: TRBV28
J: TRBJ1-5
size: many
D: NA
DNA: TGTGCCAGCAGTTTCGGGGCGCTCCGGGCCCAGCATTTT
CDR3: CASSFGALRAQHF

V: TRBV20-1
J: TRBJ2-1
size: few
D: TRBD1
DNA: TGCAGTGCTTCGGACGTCGGAACAGGGGGTTACAATGAGCAGTTCTTC
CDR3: CSASDVGTGGYNEQFF

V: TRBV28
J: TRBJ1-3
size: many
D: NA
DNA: TGTGCCAGCAGTGCCTCCGGTTGGGGGCGGCGCTCTGGAAACACCATATATTTT
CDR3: CASSASGWGRRSGNTIYF

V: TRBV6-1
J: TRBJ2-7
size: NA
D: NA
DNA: TGTGCCAGCAGTGACAGACGTACCTACGAGCAGTACTTC
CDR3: CASSDRRTYEQYF

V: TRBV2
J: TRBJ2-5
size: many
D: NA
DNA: TGTGCCAGCAGTGAGTTGGAGGGAGAGACCCAGTACTTC
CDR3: CASSELEGETQYF

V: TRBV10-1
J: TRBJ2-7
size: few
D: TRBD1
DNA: TGCGCCACCTTTGTTCTAACCGGGACAGGGTGCGAGCAGTACTTC
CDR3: CATFVLTGTGCEQYF

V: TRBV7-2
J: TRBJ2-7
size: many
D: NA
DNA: TGTGCCAGCAGCCCGAGCAGGTCTTCATACGAGCAGTACTTC
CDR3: CASSPSRSSYEQYF

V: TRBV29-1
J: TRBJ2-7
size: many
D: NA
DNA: TGCAGCGTTGGGCTTTCCTACGAGCAGTACTTC
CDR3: CSVGLSYEQYF

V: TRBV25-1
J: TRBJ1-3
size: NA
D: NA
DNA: TGTGCCAGCAGTGAGCTTATGGATTTGGAGACAGGCCGCTCTGGAAACACCATATATTTT
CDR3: CASSELMDLETGRSGNTIYF

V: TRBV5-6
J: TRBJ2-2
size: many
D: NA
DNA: TGTGCCAGCAGCTTGACAGGGACGACCGGGGAGCTGTTTTTT
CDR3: CASSLTGTTGELFF

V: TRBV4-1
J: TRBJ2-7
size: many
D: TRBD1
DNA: TGCGCCAGCAGCCAGGGTGGACAGGGGAGATCGTACGAGCAGTACTTC
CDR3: CASSQGGQGRSYEQYF

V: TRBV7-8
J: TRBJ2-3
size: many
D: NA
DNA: TGTGCCAGCAGCTCCGGCGAAACAACAGGAGATACGCAGTATTTT
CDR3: CASSSGETTGDTQYF

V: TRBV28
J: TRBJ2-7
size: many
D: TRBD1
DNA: TGTGCCAGCAGTACGGCAGGGGGAGCCTACGAGCAGTACTTC
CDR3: CASSTAGGAYEQYF

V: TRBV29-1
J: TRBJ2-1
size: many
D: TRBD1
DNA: TGCAGCGCCCGGGACAGCAATGAGCAGTTCTTC
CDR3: CSARDSNEQFF

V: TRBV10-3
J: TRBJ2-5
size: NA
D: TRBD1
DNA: TGTGCCATCAGTGCCTCGGGACAGGGGGAAGAGACCCAGTACTTC
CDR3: CAISASGQGEETQYF